Below, 9 T cell receptor beta chains from the same sample are listed, as sequenced in a study of cytomegalovirus exposure and HLA in healthy donors. The study ran its PCR with 60 Vbeta and 13 Jbeta primers. Here immunoSEQ multiplex PCR was the method, and the copy in TCRdb shows in-frame clones only, minus some. The sample carries about 93,000 clones, approximately 68% recorded once. Sequencing was done on a sample of PBMCs. The source is a boy aged 5-17 years in good health and CMV-seropositive.

V gene TRBV4-1 combines with J gene TRBJ2-1, with a tentative D call TRBD1 (6 bases). V gave up 5 bases and J gave up 5 bases, with 13 bases separating them. Germline V gene lookup returns CDR1 MGHRA and CDR2 YSYEKL. The length of the CDR3 is 14 residues. CDR3 bases: TGCGCCAGCAGCGGTACACAGGGCCACAATGAGCAGTTCTTC. Encoded protein: CASSGTQGHNEQFF.

The chain joins TRBV9 to TRBJ1-1; no clear D gene. Germline V lookup: CDR1 SGDLS, CDR2 YYNGEE. This CDR3 contains 13 residues. V was pared by 2 bases and J by 5 bases, with 10 bases between. CDR3 coding DNA: TGTGCCAGCAGCGTCCAACAGAATACTGAAGCTTTCTTT. As protein: CASSVQQNTEAFF.

The J gene is TRBJ2-3, the V gene TRBV5-6, with D tentatively TRBD2 (7 bases). This CDR3 is built from 16 residues. V lost 2 bases and J 0 bases, leaving 13 bases between the germline ends. CDR1 is SGHDT and CDR2 is YYEEEE in the germline V gene. The CDR3 reads CASSFGAGASTDTQYF. CDR3 sequence (DNA): TGTGCCAGCAGCTTTGGGGCGGGGGCAAGCACAGATACGCAGTATTTT.

This clone was detected only a few times. The rearrangement joins TRBV6-5 to TRBJ2-7; D possibly corresponds to TRBD2 (6 bases). Germline V gene sequence: CDR1 MNHEY, CDR2 SVGAGI. There are 14 residues in the CDR3. Trimming took off 6 bases at V and 1 base at J, with 13 bases between the two ends. CDR3 sequence: CASSWDFQSYEQYF. In nucleotides, the CDR3 is TGTGCCAGCAGCTGGGACTTTCAGTCCTACGAGCAGTACTTC.

The chain has TRBV30 and TRBJ2-2; D call uncertain. V was clipped by 2 bases and J by 7 bases, with 8 bases between them. Per germline, CDR1 GTSNPN and CDR2 SVGIG (reference sequence). CDR3 length: 12 amino acids. This chain's CDR3 is CAWSPLYGELFF. The CDR3 coding sequence is TGTGCCTGGAGTCCCCTATACGGGGAGCTGTTTTTT.

The V gene is TRBV28, the J gene TRBJ1-4; 10 bases align to TRBD1. Losses at the gene ends were 4 bases for V and 5 bases for J; bases not matched to a gene: 4. This CDR3 has 15 amino acids. Germline V gives CDR1 MDHEN, CDR2 SYDVKM. This CDR3 reads CASSSSGQGNEKLFF. CDR3 bases: TGTGCCAGCAGTTCCTCGGGACAGGGGAATGAAAAACTGTTTTTT. Combining the CDR3 with reference TRBV28 and TRBJ1-4 gives the whole variable domain DVKVTQSSRYLVKRTGEKVFLECVQDMDHENMFWYRQDPGLGLRLIYFSYDVKMKEKGDIPEGYSVSREKKERFSLILESASTNQTSMYLCASSSSGQGNEKLFFGSGTQLSVL.

The rearrangement uses TRBV10-1 and TRBJ1-1, with unresolved D. The V and J ends lost 4 bases and 5 bases respectively, with 17 bases between them. This CDR3 has 15 amino acids. Germline CDR1 reads WNHNN; CDR2 reads SYGVQD (reference sequence). CDR3 residues: CASSVDKYSGTEAFF. In DNA form, the CDR3 reads TGCGCCAGCAGTGTTGACAAATATAGTGGTACTGAAGCTTTCTTT.

V gene TRBV19 combines with J gene TRBJ1-3; 9 bases line up with TRBD1. Germline values: CDR1 LNHDA, CDR2 SQIVND (reference sequence). The ends lost 4 bases at V and 1 base at J; junction bases unmatched: 5. The CDR3 loop spans 16 amino acids. The CDR3 nucleotides read TGTGCCAGTAGTACCGGGACAGGGCGATCTGGAAACACCATATATTTT. It specifies CASSTGTGRSGNTIYF.

The CDR3 nucleotides read TGTGCCAGCAGAGGGGGGGGCGCGAGGGGCTACACCTTC. Its protein product is CASRGGGARGYTF. The chain recombines TRBV6-5 with TRBJ1-2, with D possibly being TRBD1 (6 bases). The length of the CDR3 is 13 residues. V lost 6 bases to trimming and J lost 8 bases, with 16 bases between them. Germline V lookup: CDR1 MNHEY, CDR2 SVGAGI.